This T cell receptor (beta chain) was recovered during a study of shared T cell receptors in the human thymus. Only one count was recorded for this clone. The protocol was immunoSEQ multiplex PCR, while the TCRdb copy is restricted to in-frame clones and leaves out a portion. The data show roughly 700,000 clones, with over 75% seen just once and about 0.01% held by the top ten. Germline CDR1 reads MNHEY; CDR2 reads SVGAGI. The CDR3 is 12 residues long. Between the trimmed V and J ends, which lost 5 bases and 6 bases, there was a span of 10 bases. These data also featured in a second study, about human thymus T cells. From that second work: Corrective cardiac operations yielded the resected thymus tissue. Thymic as well as blood repertoires seemed to favor certain V and J genes unevenly.

Input material: thymocytes. This clonotype was sampled from a boy in the first two years of life with a congenital heart defect. The rearrangement uses TRBV6-5 and TRBJ1-1; TRBD1 is a possible D gene (5 bases). The CDR3 DNA reads as TGTGCCAGCAGTATCACGGGGGCTGAAGCTTTCTTT. Translating it yields CASSITGAEAFF.